The subject of this entry is one TCR beta chain. The antigen remains unidentified. CDR3 size: 15 residues. Deletions cut 4 bases from V and 7 bases from J, with 20 bases between. From germline, CDR1 is PRHDT and CDR2 FYEKMQ (reference sequence). This sample was included in a study of cytomegalovirus exposure and HLA in healthy donors. Primers: 60 Vbeta forward and 13 Jbeta reverse. Sequencing used immunoSEQ multiplex PCR; TCRdb keeps in-frame clones, though not all of them. The sample contains roughly 120,000 clones, about 80% of which appear only once. Study conclusions and caveats: A cluster of highly shared sequence variants was likely a sequencing artifact. Follow-up analysis later connected one missense variant in DCLRE1C with trimming of TCR beta V- and J-genes. In a later analysis, productive TCRs from donors in an Asian-associated ancestry cluster reportedly carried fewer N-insertions than the cohort mean.

Though nominally healthy at sampling, donors likely had unrecorded immune exposures. This receptor was identified in a man aged 40-49 years in good health and CMV-seronegative. The sequenced sample consisted of PBMCs. The genes are TRBV13 and TRBJ2-7; the D gene is possibly TRBD2 (6 bases). The CDR3 region has the DNA TGTGCCAGCAGCTCCGGGGGACCCCTTCGCGGGGAGCAGTACTTC. Amino acid sequence: CASSSGGPLRGEQYF. Drawing the rest from reference TRBV13 and TRBJ2-7, the complete variable domain is AAGVIQSPRHLIKEKRETATLKCYPIPRHDTVYWYQQGPGQDPQFLISFYEKMQSDKGSIPDRFSAQQFSDYHSELNMSSLELGDSALYFCASSSGGPLRGEQYFGPGTRLTVT.